The source of this T cell receptor beta chain is a study of cytomegalovirus exposure and HLA in healthy donors. The overall study: There were some 380 genotyped donors. Of these, 81% fell in the genetic ancestry cluster associated with self-reported Caucasian donors.

The PCR employed 60 Vbeta primers together with 13 Jbeta primers. The assay was immunoSEQ multiplex PCR, and TCRdb's table has in-frame clones only and misses some. Of about 94,000 clones in the sample, around three fifths were seen once. This clone has more than one count but fewer than ten. The V segment lost 1 base and the J segment 6 bases; nucleotides outside the gene matches: 11. Per the germline V gene, CDR1 is LGHNA and CDR2 is YSLEER. This CDR3 is 16 amino acids long. This chain joins TRBV4-3 and TRBJ2-7; 8 bases match TRBD2. Sequencing input: PBMCs. This receptor was taken from a man aged 30 to 39 in good health and CMV-seronegative. The CDR3 loop is CASSQGRLRGGFEQYF. DNA for the CDR3: TGCGCCAGCAGCCAAGGAAGATTACGGGGGGGGTTCGAGCAGTACTTC.